This T cell receptor (beta chain) originates from a study of shared clonotypes between healthy human individuals. Turning to the study itself: Three plates were used per donor for CD4 naive, three for CD4 memory, two for CD8 naive and one for CD8 memory.

About this clone: In the same sample, other DNA sequences code for this CDR3.

Positive CCR7 selection of CD45RO-negative cells yielded the naive CD8 cells, and terminally differentiated effector memory CD45RA+ cells were excluded. The data were produced by immunoSEQ multiplex PCR, yet TCRdb's version contains in-frame clones alone and is incomplete. This sample yields hundreds of thousands of clones, of which 80% to 95% are seen a single time; 24% belongs to the top ten. CDR1 is SEHNR and CDR2 is FQNEAQ in the germline V gene (reference sequence). The V gene lost 1 base and the J gene lost 1 base, with 7 bases spanning the gap. The CDR3 sequence is 14 residues long. The V and J genes are TRBV7-9 and TRBJ1-1; a possible D gene is TRBD1 (6 bases). This sequence was found in a man under 40 in good health. The source material was naive CD8+ T cells sorted from blood. The CDR3 loop is CASSLGRGNTEAFF. The CDR3 DNA reads as TGTGCCAGCAGCTTAGGCAGGGGGAACACTGAAGCTTTCTTT.